This paragraph reports one T cell receptor beta chain. This specimen comes from a study of blood T cell repertoires in COVID-19. Recovery meant two consecutive negative NP/OP PCR tests, professional clearance, or resolved symptoms. The germline gives CDR1 SGHRS, CDR2 YFSETQ. This CDR3 contains 14 residues. The trim removed 8 bases at V and 1 base at J, leaving 8 bases unmatched. As originally analysed: Quantification of nucleated cells was approximated via reference gene primer amplification. The repertoire was sequenced with immunoSEQ multiplex PCR; TCRdb's copy has only in-frame clones and lacks some. The DNA gave D and trimming, while V, J and clone size come from that table. The table lists about 380,000 clones, roughly 91% of them singletons, with more than 0.95% in the top ten.

Sample: PBMCs or T cells enriched from blood (not recorded which). V usage is TRBV5-1 and J usage is TRBJ2-5; 7 nucleotides line up with TRBD1. This sequence was found in a woman aged 18-29 years who had recovered from COVID-19. The CDR3 sequence: CARTGTETQETQYF. The CDR3 DNA sequence: TGCGCCAGGACCGGGACAGAGACCCAAGAGACCCAGTACTTC.